One sample yielded the 31 T cell receptor beta chains listed below, sequenced in a study of shared clonotypes between healthy human individuals. Generated by immunoSEQ multiplex PCR, the TCRdb table keeps only in-frame clones and is missing some. Of about 2 million clones listed, about 95% were seen once; the top ten hold around 1%. CD45RO-negative, CCR7-positively selected cells formed the naive CD8 fraction, excluding terminally differentiated effector memory CD45RA+ cells. The specimen sequenced was naive CD8+ T cells sorted from blood. The receptors derive from a man in his late teens or twenties in good health.

J is TRBJ2-7 and V is TRBV28; the D call may be TRBD1 or TRBD2 (5 bases each). Trimming took 4 bases from V and 4 from J, leaving 17 bases between them. The CDR3 has 15 residues. Germline loops: CDR1 MDHEN, CDR2 SYDVKM. For the CDR3, the DNA is TGTGCCAGCAGTTCCCGGGACCGCAGACCTTACGAGCAGTACTTC. This translates into CASSSRDRRPYEQYF.

Here the CDR3 reads CASSQGTGGRGNEQFF. The CDR3 nucleotides read TGCGCCAGCAGCCAAGGTACGGGGGGGAGAGGCAATGAGCAGTTCTTC. V gene TRBV4-1 combines with J gene TRBJ2-1; 8 nucleotides agree with TRBD2. There are 16 residues in the CDR3. Germline V gene sequence: CDR1 MGHRA, CDR2 YSYEKL. The ends lost 1 base at V and 6 bases at J; junction bases unmatched: 8.

The chain couples TRBV10-3 to TRBJ2-1, with 15 bases aligning to TRBD2. V lost 4 bases to trimming and J lost 9 bases; unmatched junction nucleotides: 4. The CDR3 spans 15 residues. Germline-derived CDR1 and CDR2 are ENHRY and SYGVKD. The CDR3: CAISAGLAGGSEQFF. The CDR3 coding sequence is TGTGCCATCAGTGCCGGACTAGCGGGAGGGAGTGAGCAGTTCTTC.

The chain recombines TRBV29-1 with TRBJ2-1; D call uncertain. The germline gives CDR1 SQVTM, CDR2 ANQGSEA. Trimming removed 2 bases from V and 3 bases from J, with 5 bases in between. CDR3 length: 12 amino acids. CDR3 bases: TGCAGCGTTGAACTCAGCTACAATGAGCAGTTCTTC. This sequence encodes CSVELSYNEQFF.

J is TRBJ1-3 and V is TRBV9; D is possibly TRBD1 (5 bases). V was cut by 0 bases and J by 2 bases, with 9 bases left in between. This CDR3 has 15 amino acids. CDR1 is SGDLS, CDR2 YYNGEE, per germline. In nucleotides, the CDR3 is TGTGCCAGCAGCGTAGGTTGGGGCGCTGGAAACACCATATATTTT. Its translation: CASSVGWGAGNTIYF.

The chain combines TRBV7-6 with TRBJ1-6; D may be TRBD1 (5 bases). Trimming left V 8 bases short and J 7 bases short, with 15 bases between. This CDR3 contains 14 residues. The germline CDR1 and CDR2 sequences are SGHVS and FNYEAQ. CDR3 residues: CASGAGTKNSPLHF. The CDR3 bases are TGTGCCAGCGGGGCAGGGACGAAGAATTCACCCCTCCACTTT.

This chain links TRBV15 with TRBJ2-5; the D is unclear. Trimming shortened V by 4 bases and J by 2 bases, and 8 bases separated the two germline ends. This CDR3 contains 13 residues. Looked up from germline, CDR1 is LNHNV and CDR2 is YYDKDF (reference sequence). CDR3 protein: CATSKYLQETQYF. In DNA form, the CDR3 reads TGTGCCACCAGCAAGTATTTACAAGAGACCCAGTACTTC.

The chain carries TRBV28 and TRBJ1-6; 10 bases fit TRBD1. The CDR3 is made up of 17 amino acids. The germline V gene has CDR1 MDHEN and CDR2 SYDVKM. The junction had 10 bases not matched to a gene; V was cut back by 5 bases and J by 6 bases. The CDR3 loop reads CASSTPGQGEVNSPLHF. DNA of the CDR3: TGTGCCAGCAGTACACCAGGACAGGGGGAGGTTAATTCACCCCTCCACTTT.

A single count supports this clone. The chain links TRBV5-4 to TRBJ2-5; D gene ambiguous. The germline V gene encodes CDR1 SGHNT and CDR2 YYREEE (reference sequence). The ends were cut back, 1 base at V and 5 bases at J, with 9 bases in the middle. This CDR3 is built from 13 residues. In DNA, the CDR3 is TGTGCCAGCAGCTTGAAACGGCTGGAGACCCAGTACTTC. Amino acids: CASSLKRLETQYF.

The rearrangement joins TRBV30 to TRBJ2-3, with 9 bases that match TRBD1. Unmatched junction bases numbered 5, after V lost 0 bases and J lost 4 bases. In germline, CDR1 is GTSNPN, CDR2 SVGIG (reference sequence). This CDR3 is built from 15 residues. The CDR3 is CAWSVGTGRSDTQYF. The DNA for the CDR3 is TGTGCCTGGAGTGTCGGGACAGGGAGGTCAGATACGCAGTATTTT.

The chain combines TRBV7-3 with TRBJ2-5, with D possibly matching TRBD1 (5 bases). The CDR3 consists of 17 residues. The V end lost 1 base, the J end lost 2 bases, and 17 bases lay between the germline ends. Germline V lookup: CDR1 SGHTA, CDR2 FQGTGA. CDR3: CASSLIGAGIEQETQYF. Written as DNA, the CDR3 is TGTGCCAGCAGCTTAATTGGAGCAGGGATAGAGCAAGAGACCCAGTACTTC.

The chain uses TRBV27 and TRBJ2-1, with 8 bases that match TRBD2. Germline assignment: CDR1 MNHEY and CDR2 SMNVEV (reference sequence). The CDR3 has 15 residues. J lost 4 bases, V lost 7 bases, and 9 bases had no gene match. CDR3 DNA sequence: TGTGCCAGCACCAACCGGGCGGGAGGTTACAATGAGCAGTTCTTC. The encoded protein is CASTNRAGGYNEQFF.

The chain recombines TRBV5-1 with TRBJ2-7; tentatively, D is TRBD1 (5 bases). CDR1 SGHRS and CDR2 YFSETQ come from the germline V gene. The V end was cut by 5 bases, the J end by 6 bases, with 9 bases between. The CDR3 extends over 11 amino acids. The CDR3, as DNA: TGCGCCAGCAGACAAGGGGCCGAGCAGTACTTC. The encoded protein is CASRQGAEQYF. Full variable domain (outside the CDR3, taken from reference TRBV5-1 and TRBJ2-7): KAGVTQTPRYLIKTRGQQVTLSCSPISGHRSVSWYQQTPGQGLQFLFEYFSETQRNKGNFPGRFSGRQFSNSRSEMNVSTLELGDSALYLCASRQGAEQYFGPGTRLTVT.

Comments on this clone: The same CDR3 also results from other DNA sequences found in this sample. The chain carries TRBV7-6 and TRBJ2-7, with D unresolved. CDR1 and CDR2 from the germline V gene are SGHVS and FNYEAQ. Deletions cut 1 base from V and 1 base from J, with 5 bases between. The CDR3 sequence is 13 residues long. This CDR3 is CASSLGFSYEQYF. Here the CDR3 DNA reads TGTGCCAGCAGCTTAGGCTTTTCCTACGAGCAGTACTTC.

This clone was counted a single time. The chain carries TRBV9 and TRBJ1-2, with 10 bases aligning to TRBD1. Germline CDR1 reads SGDLS; CDR2 reads YYNGEE. CDR3 length: 21 residues. Trimming took 4 bases from V and 8 from J; bases not matched to a gene: 29. CDR3 bases: TGTGCCAGCAGCCAATATAGAGGCCCGGGACAGGGGCCCGACGGGTGGATGGGCTACACCTTC. Its translation is CASSQYRGPGQGPDGWMGYTF.

CDR3 in DNA: TGCGCCAGCAGCCACGGATGGGACGGAGCCTACGAGCAGTACTTC. It translates to CASSHGWDGAYEQYF. This chain joins TRBV4-3 and TRBJ2-7; D possibly uses TRBD1 or TRBD2 (5 bases each). Germline V gene sequence: CDR1 LGHNA, CDR2 YSLEER. CDR3 size: 15 residues. Trimming removed 3 bases at V and 2 bases at J, with 14 bases between.

The chain is built from TRBV7-6 and TRBJ2-5; 7 bases are a match to TRBD2. The CDR3 contains 14 residues. The J segment lost 5 bases and the V segment lost 5 bases, leaving 8 bases of the junction unmatched. Germline CDR1 SGHVS, CDR2 FNYEAQ. The CDR3 loop is CASSPLTSPETQYF. CDR3 nucleotides: TGTGCCAGCAGCCCGTTGACTAGCCCGGAGACCCAGTACTTC.

The chain joins TRBV27 to TRBJ2-5; 12 nucleotides agree with TRBD2. CDR1 is MNHEY and CDR2 is SMNVEV in the germline V gene (reference sequence). This CDR3 spans 16 amino acids. V shed 10 bases, J shed 4 bases, and the junction held 13 bases outside the gene matches. Here the CDR3 reads CATLKSSGGARETQYF. CDR3 DNA sequence: TGTGCCACCCTCAAATCTAGCGGGGGGGCCCGAGAGACCCAGTACTTC.

Only one count was recorded for this clone. The rearrangement links TRBV4-1 to TRBJ2-4; no clear D gene. Trimming took 1 base from V and 6 from J, leaving 13 bases between them. The CDR3 covers 15 residues. Germline CDR1 is MGHRA and CDR2 is YSYEKL. The chain's CDR3 is CASSQVLGPRNIQYF. The CDR3 DNA reads as TGCGCCAGCAGCCAAGTATTAGGGCCCAGAAACATTCAGTACTTC.

The chain's CDR3 is CASSQGQGRRETQYF. CDR3 sequence (DNA): TGTGCCAGCAGTCAGGGACAGGGGAGGAGAGAGACCCAGTACTTC. V is TRBV2 and J is TRBJ2-5, with 10 bases matching TRBD1. The CDR3 has 15 amino acids. Looked up from germline, CDR1 is SNHLY and CDR2 is FYNNEI. Germline trimming cut 5 bases from V and 4 bases from J; bases unmatched to any gene: 7.

This clone came up once. This chain uses TRBV13 with TRBJ2-5; no definite D call. Trimming removed 2 bases from V and 1 base from J, with 14 bases in between. This CDR3 region has 16 residues. The germline CDR1 and CDR2 sequences are PRHDT and FYEKMQ (reference sequence). The CDR3 bases are TGTGCCAGCAGCTTAACAGTCGTCCCCGGCCAAGAGACCCAGTACTTC. It yields the protein CASSLTVVPGQETQYF. The whole variable domain, filled in from reference TRBV13 and TRBJ2-5, reads AAGVIQSPRHLIKEKRETATLKCYPIPRHDTVYWYQQGPGQDPQFLISFYEKMQSDKGSIPDRFSAQQFSDYHSELNMSSLELGDSALYFCASSLTVVPGQETQYFGPGTRLLVL.

V and J are TRBV12-5 and TRBJ1-4, with unresolved D. The length of the CDR3 is 15 residues. Germline values: CDR1 LGHNT, CDR2 FRNRAP. The V end was cut by 3 bases, the J end by 0 bases, with 8 bases between. CDR3 DNA sequence: TGTGCTAGTGGTTTCGAGGCCGCAACTAATGAAAAACTGTTTTTT. As protein: CASGFEAATNEKLFF.

The chain links TRBV7-9 to TRBJ2-7; 10 bases agree with TRBD1. V lost 5 bases, J lost 5 bases, and 12 bases stayed unmatched. The CDR3 contains 16 residues. Germline-derived CDR1 and CDR2 are SEHNR and FQNEAQ (reference sequence). This chain's CDR3 is CASSPRQGAKGDEQYF. DNA for the CDR3: TGTGCCAGCAGCCCTCGACAGGGGGCTAAAGGGGACGAGCAGTACTTC.

V usage is TRBV15 and J usage is TRBJ2-2; D might be TRBD2 (6 bases). Trimming cost V 2 bases and J 4 bases, with 8 bases left between them. CDR1 and CDR2 (germline): LNHNV, YYDKDF (reference sequence). The CDR3 contains 14 residues. CDR3 DNA sequence: TGTGCCACCAGCAGAACCGGGGGCACCGGGGAGCTGTTTTTT. Its protein product is CATSRTGGTGELFF.

V gene TRBV4-1 combines with J gene TRBJ2-1, with 13 bases fitting TRBD2. In germline, CDR1 is MGHRA, CDR2 YSYEKL. Trimming cost V 1 base and J 9 bases; bases outside gene matches: 9. The CDR3 has 17 residues. CDR3: CASSQVRGTSGVSEQFF. CDR3 nucleotide sequence: TGCGCCAGCAGCCAAGTGCGGGGGACTAGCGGGGTTAGTGAGCAGTTCTTC.

The J gene is TRBJ2-7, the V gene TRBV7-8; 7 bases fit TRBD2. The germline gives CDR1 SGHVS, CDR2 FQNEAQ. The ends lost 3 bases at V and 3 bases at J; junction bases unmatched: 8. The CDR3 covers 15 residues. In nucleotides, the CDR3 is TGTGCCAGCAGCTTGGAGGGGACTATAGTCTACGAGCAGTACTTC. Its translation is CASSLEGTIVYEQYF.

This chain connects TRBV11-3 to TRBJ2-1, with 9 bases identical to TRBD1. Trimming cost V 4 bases and J 8 bases; bases outside gene matches: 6. Germline CDR1 is SGHNT and CDR2 is YENEEA. CDR3 length equals 14 residues. CDR3 in amino acids: CASSSGTGIDEQFF. The CDR3 region has the DNA TGTGCCAGCAGCTCCGGGACAGGGATCGATGAGCAGTTCTTC.

This chain links TRBV9 with TRBJ2-7; the D gene could be TRBD1 or TRBD2 (5 bases each). CDR1 and CDR2 from the germline V gene are SGDLS and YYNGEE. The CDR3 is made up of 13 amino acids. The V end was cut by 4 bases, the J end by 4 bases, with 12 bases between. CDR3: CASSPGWGYEQYF. CDR3 nucleotides: TGTGCCAGCAGCCCAGGGTGGGGGTACGAGCAGTACTTC.

Turning to this clone: This sample also contains other DNA sequences that code for the same CDR3. The chain has TRBV6-5 and TRBJ2-2; D is ambiguous. CDR3 length: 13 residues. Trimming took off 2 bases at V and 7 bases at J, with 8 bases between the two ends. Germline V lookup: CDR1 MNHEY, CDR2 SVGAGI. DNA for the CDR3: TGTGCCAGCAGTTACGGCTCCAGCGGGGAGCTGTTTTTT. Translating gives CASSYGSSGELFF.

The rearrangement joins TRBV9 to TRBJ2-1, with TRBD2 identical over 12 bases. The CDR3 covers 16 residues. After removal of 3 bases from V and 7 bases from J, the junction contained 8 bases not matched to a gene. CDR1 and CDR2 from the germline V gene are SGDLS and YYNGEE. CDR3 sequence reads: CASSGALAGGKNEQFF. CDR3 coding DNA: TGTGCCAGCAGCGGGGCTCTAGCGGGAGGGAAAAATGAGCAGTTCTTC.

This sequence joins TRBV7-9 and TRBJ1-4; D call uncertain. CDR3 size: 15 residues. Per the germline V gene, CDR1 is SEHNR and CDR2 is FQNEAQ (reference sequence). Trimming pared 5 bases from V and 5 bases from J, leaving 15 bases between. CDR3 bases: TGTGCCAGCAGCGCCGCGACGGGAGGCAATGAAAAACTGTTTTTT. It yields the protein CASSAATGGNEKLFF.